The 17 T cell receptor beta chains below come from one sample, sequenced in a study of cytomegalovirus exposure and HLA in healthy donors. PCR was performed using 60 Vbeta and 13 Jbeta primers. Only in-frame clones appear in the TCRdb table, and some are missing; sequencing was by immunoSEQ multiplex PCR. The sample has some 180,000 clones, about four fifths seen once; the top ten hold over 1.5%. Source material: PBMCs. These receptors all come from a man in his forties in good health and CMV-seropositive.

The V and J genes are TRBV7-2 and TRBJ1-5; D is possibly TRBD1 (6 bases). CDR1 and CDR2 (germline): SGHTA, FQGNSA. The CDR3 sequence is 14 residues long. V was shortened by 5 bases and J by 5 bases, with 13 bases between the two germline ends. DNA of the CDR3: TGTGCCAGCAGCCAGACAGGAAACGATCAGCCCCAGCATTTT. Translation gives CASSQTGNDQPQHF.

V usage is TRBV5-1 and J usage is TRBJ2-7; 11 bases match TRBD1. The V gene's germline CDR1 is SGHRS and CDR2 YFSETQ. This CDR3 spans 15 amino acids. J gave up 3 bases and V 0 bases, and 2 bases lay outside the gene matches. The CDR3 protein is CASSLGTGGGYEQYF. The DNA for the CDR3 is TGCGCCAGCAGCTTGGGGACAGGGGGCGGCTACGAGCAGTACTTC.

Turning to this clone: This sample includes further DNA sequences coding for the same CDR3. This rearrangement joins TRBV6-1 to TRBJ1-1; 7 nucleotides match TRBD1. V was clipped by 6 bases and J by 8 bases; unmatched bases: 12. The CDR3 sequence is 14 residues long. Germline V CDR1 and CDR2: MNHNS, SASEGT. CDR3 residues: CASSTNVQGSEAFF. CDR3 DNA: TGTGCCAGCAGCACCAACGTACAGGGGAGCGAAGCTTTCTTT.

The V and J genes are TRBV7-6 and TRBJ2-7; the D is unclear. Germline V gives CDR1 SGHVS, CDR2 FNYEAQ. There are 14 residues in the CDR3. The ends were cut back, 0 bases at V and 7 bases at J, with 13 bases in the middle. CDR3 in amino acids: CASSLAGSALEQYF. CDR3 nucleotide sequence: TGTGCCAGCAGCTTAGCAGGCAGCGCTTTGGAGCAGTACTTC.

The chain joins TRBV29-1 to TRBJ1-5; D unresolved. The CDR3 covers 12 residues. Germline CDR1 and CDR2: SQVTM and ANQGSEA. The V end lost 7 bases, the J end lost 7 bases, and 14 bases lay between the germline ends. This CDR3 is CSAGGSRQPQHF. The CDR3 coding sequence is TGCAGCGCCGGAGGGTCCAGACAGCCCCAGCATTTT.

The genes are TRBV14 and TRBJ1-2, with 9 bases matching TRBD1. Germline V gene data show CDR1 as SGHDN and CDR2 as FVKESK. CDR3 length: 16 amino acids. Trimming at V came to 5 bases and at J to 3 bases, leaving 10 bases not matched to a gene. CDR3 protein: CASSTITTGGYYGYTF. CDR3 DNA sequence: TGTGCCAGCAGCACTATTACCACAGGGGGCTACTATGGCTACACCTTC.

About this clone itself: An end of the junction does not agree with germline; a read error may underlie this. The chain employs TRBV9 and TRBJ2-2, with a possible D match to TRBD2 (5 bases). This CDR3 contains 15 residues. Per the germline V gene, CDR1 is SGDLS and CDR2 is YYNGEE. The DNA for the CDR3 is TGTGCCAGCAGCGTACGAGTAGTCCCCACCGGGGAGCTGCTTTTT. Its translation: CASSVRVVPTGELLF.

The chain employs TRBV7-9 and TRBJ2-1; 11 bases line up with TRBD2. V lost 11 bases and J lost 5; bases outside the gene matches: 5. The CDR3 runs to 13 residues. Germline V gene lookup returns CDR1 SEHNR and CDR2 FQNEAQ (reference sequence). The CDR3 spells CAGRLAGNNEQFF. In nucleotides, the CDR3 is TGTGCCGGGAGACTAGCGGGAAACAATGAGCAGTTCTTC.

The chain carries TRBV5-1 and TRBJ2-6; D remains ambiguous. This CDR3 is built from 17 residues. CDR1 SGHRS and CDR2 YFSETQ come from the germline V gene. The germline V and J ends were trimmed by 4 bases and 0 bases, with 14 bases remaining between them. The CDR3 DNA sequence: TGCGCCAGCAGCCCCCCCGTGAGGCCCTCTGGGGCCAACGTCCTGACTTTC. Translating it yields CASSPPVRPSGANVLTF.

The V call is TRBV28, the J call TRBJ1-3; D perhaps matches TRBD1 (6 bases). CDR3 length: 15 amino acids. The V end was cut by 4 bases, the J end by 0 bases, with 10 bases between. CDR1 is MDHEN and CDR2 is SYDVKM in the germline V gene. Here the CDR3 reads CASSSTGTSGNTIYF. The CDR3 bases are TGTGCCAGCAGTTCGACAGGAACCTCTGGAAACACCATATATTTT.

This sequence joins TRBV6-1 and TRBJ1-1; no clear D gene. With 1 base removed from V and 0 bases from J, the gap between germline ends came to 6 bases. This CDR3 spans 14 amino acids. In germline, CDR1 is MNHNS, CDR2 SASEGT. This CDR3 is CASSEGPMNTEAFF. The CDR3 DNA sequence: TGTGCCAGCAGTGAAGGGCCAATGAACACTGAAGCTTTCTTT.

The CDR3 DNA reads TGTGCCAGTAGTATAGGAGGCGTCGGAAACACCATATATTTT. Amino acids: CASSIGGVGNTIYF. This rearrangement joins TRBV19 to TRBJ1-3; D gene ambiguous. The ends were cut back, 1 base at V and 4 bases at J, with 8 bases in the middle. Germline V gene data show CDR1 as LNHDA and CDR2 as SQIVND (reference sequence). The CDR3 extends over 14 amino acids.

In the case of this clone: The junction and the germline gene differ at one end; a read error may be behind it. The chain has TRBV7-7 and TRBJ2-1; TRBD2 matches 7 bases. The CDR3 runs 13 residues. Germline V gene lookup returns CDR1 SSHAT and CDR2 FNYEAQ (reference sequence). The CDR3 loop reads CASSRKAGTEQFF. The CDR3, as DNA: TGTGCTAGCAGCAGGAAAGCGGGGACTGAGCAGTTCTTC.

CDR3 DNA: TGTGCCAGCAGTTTGGGCCAGGGCTATGGCTACACCTTC. This sequence encodes CASSLGQGYGYTF. This chain uses TRBV28 with TRBJ1-2, with D tentatively TRBD1 (5 bases). The germline V gene encodes CDR1 MDHEN and CDR2 SYDVKM. The length of the CDR3 is 13 residues. Trimming shortened V by 3 bases and J by 4 bases, and 9 bases separated the two germline ends.

CDR3 loop: CASSLGSSGRALEQFF. The CDR3 DNA sequence: TGTGCCAGCAGCTTGGGTAGTAGCGGGAGGGCCCTTGAGCAGTTCTTC. The J gene is TRBJ2-1, the V gene TRBV5-6; 11 positions match TRBD2. Germline CDR1 is SGHDT and CDR2 is YYEEEE. Trimming took 0 bases from V and 9 from J; bases not matched to a gene: 8. The CDR3 sequence is 16 residues long.

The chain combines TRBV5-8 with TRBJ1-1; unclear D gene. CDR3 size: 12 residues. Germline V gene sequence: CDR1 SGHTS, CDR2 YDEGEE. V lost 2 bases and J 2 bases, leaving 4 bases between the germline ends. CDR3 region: CASSFVNTEAFF. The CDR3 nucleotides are TGTGCCAGCAGCTTCGTTAACACTGAAGCTTTCTTT.

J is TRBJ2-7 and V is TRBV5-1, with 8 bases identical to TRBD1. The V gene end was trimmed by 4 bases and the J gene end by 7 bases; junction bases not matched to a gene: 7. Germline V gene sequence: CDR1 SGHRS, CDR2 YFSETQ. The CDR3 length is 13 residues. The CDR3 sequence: CASSQTGEGEQYF. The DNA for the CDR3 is TGCGCCAGCAGCCAGACAGGGGAAGGAGAGCAGTACTTC.